A single sample is the source of the 20 T cell receptor beta chains below, sequenced in a study of T cell repertoires in cytomegalovirus infection. Which antigens these TCRs recognize remains unknown. TCRdb re-called the reads with MiXCR, one entry per CDR3 protein. This sample has roughly 500,000 distinct CDR3 sequences; 33% occur once, and the top ten carry roughly 16%. The input for sequencing was cultured PBMCs, taken from culture after CMV antigen stimulation. The receptor set was obtained from a human donor in good health (CMV status not recorded). Some clones in this sample may be carry-over from other donors' samples.

The chain links TRBV28 to TRBJ1-5, with D tentatively TRBD1 (6 bases). This CDR3 contains 15 residues. The germline CDR1 and CDR2 sequences are MDHEN and SYDVKM. The V gene lost 5 bases and the J gene lost 9 bases, with 20 bases spanning the gap. In nucleotides, the CDR3 is TGTGCCAGCAGTCTCCTTGACAGACCGACAGGGCCCCAGCATTTT. It specifies CASSLLDRPTGPQHF.

Only a few counts were recorded for this clonotype. V is TRBV7-9 and J is TRBJ2-1, with unresolved D. CDR1 is SEHNR, CDR2 FQNEAQ, per germline (reference sequence). The CDR3 loop spans 20 amino acids. Trimming took 2 bases from V and 0 from J, leaving 23 bases between them. The CDR3 DNA reads TGTGCCAGCAGCTTACTCTCGGTTGGGGTCCCCACAAGCTCCTACAATGAGCAGTTCTTC. Its protein is CASSLLSVGVPTSSYNEQFF. Filled out from reference TRBV7-9 and TRBJ2-1, the complete variable domain reads DTGVSQNPRHKITKRGQNVTFRCDPISEHNRLYWYRQTLGQGPEFLTYFQNEAQLEKSRLLSDRFSAERPKGSFSTLEIQRTEQGDSAMYLCASSLLSVGVPTSSYNEQFFGPGTRLTVL.

The table lists this clonotype with many counts. The V and J genes are TRBV27 and TRBJ2-2; 8 bases agree with TRBD2. Unmatched junction bases numbered 12, after V lost 5 bases and J lost 1 base. Germline CDR1 is MNHEY and CDR2 is SMNVEV (reference sequence). CDR3 size: 18 residues. The CDR3 nucleotides are TGTGCCAGCAGTCTCGATAAATGGACTAGCCTGAACACCGGGGAGCTGTTTTTT. Translation: CASSLDKWTSLNTGELFF.

This chain joins TRBV4-3 and TRBJ2-7, with 8 bases aligning to TRBD2. The V segment lost 5 bases and the J segment 9 bases; nucleotides outside the gene matches: 6. CDR1 is LGHNA and CDR2 is YSLEER in the germline V gene. This CDR3 comprises 12 residues. The CDR3 DNA reads TGCGCCAGCAGCAGGCCGGGGGGGAGGCAGTACTTC. Amino acids: CASSRPGGRQYF.

J is TRBJ2-6 and V is TRBV7-9; D remains unclear. The CDR3 covers 16 residues. CDR1 is SEHNR, CDR2 FQNEAQ, per germline (reference sequence). Trimming left V 2 bases short and J 0 bases short, with 8 bases between. This CDR3 reads CASSLFPDSGANVLTF. CDR3 bases: TGTGCCAGCAGCTTATTCCCGGACTCTGGGGCCAACGTCCTGACTTTC.

V and J are TRBV9 and TRBJ2-6; 9 bases are a match to TRBD2. The V gene's germline CDR1 is SGDLS and CDR2 YYNGEE. With V trimmed by 6 bases and J by 3 bases, 4 bases remained unmatched. The CDR3 extends over 15 amino acids. CDR3 loop: CASTSGTLGANVLTF. The CDR3 DNA follows: TGTGCCAGCACTAGCGGGACCCTTGGGGCCAACGTCCTGACTTTC.

The CDR3 nucleotides read TGTGCCACCCAGCCACAGGGGGCAGTAGCCAAAAACATTCAGTACTTC. Encoded protein: CATQPQGAVAKNIQYF. This chain uses TRBV10-3 with TRBJ2-4, with 9 bases lining up with TRBD1. V was pared by 10 bases and J by 0 bases, with 10 bases of the junction left unmatched. The CDR3 totals 16 residues. Germline lookup yields CDR1 ENHRY and CDR2 SYGVKD.

This clonotype appeared a single time. V is TRBV7-9 and J is TRBJ2-3; 13 nucleotides match TRBD2. J was trimmed by 0 bases and V by 6 bases; bases with no gene match: 9. The length of the CDR3 is 18 residues. Germline lookup yields CDR1 SEHNR and CDR2 FQNEAQ (reference sequence). CDR3 sequence (DNA): TGTGCCAGCAGACTGACTAGCGGGAGGCTGCTTAGCACAGATACGCAGTATTTT. Its translation: CASRLTSGRLLSTDTQYF. Based on the CDR3 plus reference TRBV7-9 and TRBJ2-3, the full variable domain is DTGVSQNPRHKITKRGQNVTFRCDPISEHNRLYWYRQTLGQGPEFLTYFQNEAQLEKSRLLSDRFSAERPKGSFSTLEIQRTEQGDSAMYLCASRLTSGRLLSTDTQYFGPGTRLTVL.

On this clonotype: At one end, the junction sequence differs from germline, possibly due to a read error. The chain employs TRBV10-3 and TRBJ1-5; possible D gene TRBD1, 5 bases. The CDR3 is 12 residues long. The germline V gene encodes CDR1 ENHRY and CDR2 SYGVKD. The DNA of the CDR3 is TGTGCCACCGCCGCGGGGGATCAGCCCCAGCAGTTT. Translating gives CATAAGDQPQQF.

This rearrangement joins TRBV4-1 to TRBJ2-1; no reliable D call. Germline V gene sequence: CDR1 MGHRA, CDR2 YSYEKL. V gave up 5 bases and J gave up 8 bases, with 16 bases separating them. CDR3 length: 14 amino acids. DNA for the CDR3: TGCGCCAGCAGCTCTAGGGCTGCATGGGATGAGCAGTTCTTC. Its protein product is CASSSRAAWDEQFF.

This rearrangement joins TRBV5-6 to TRBJ2-7; maybe TRBD2 (7 bases). Deletions cut 4 bases from V and 3 bases from J, with 17 bases between. Per the germline V gene, CDR1 is SGHDT and CDR2 is YYEEEE. This CDR3 region has 15 residues. CDR3 in amino acids: CASSKKGGSNYEQYV. The CDR3 DNA reads as TGTGCCAGCAGCAAAAAGGGGGGGTCCAACTACGAGCAGTACGTC.

This clonotype came up a few times. CDR3 coding DNA: TGTGCCAGCAGTCCACAAGGCAGGGAACTGTTTTTT. This encodes CASSPQGRELFF. V usage is TRBV6-1 and J usage is TRBJ1-4; weak D call: TRBD1 (5 bases). This CDR3 spans 12 amino acids. Germline CDR1 reads MNHNS; CDR2 reads SASEGT. Trimming stripped 5 bases from V and 12 bases from J, with 13 bases between.

This clonotype appeared a few times. The V and J genes are TRBV30 and TRBJ2-7; D gene ambiguous. Trimming shortened V by 2 bases and J by 4 bases, and 6 bases separated the two germline ends. Germline V lookup: CDR1 GTSNPN, CDR2 SVGIG (reference sequence). This CDR3 comprises 11 residues. The CDR3 loop is CAWSLGYEQYF. As DNA, the CDR3 is TGTGCCTGGAGTCTGGGTTACGAGCAGTACTTC.

CDR3 amino acids: CASSWRAGNTIYF. The CDR3 DNA follows: TGTGCCAGCAGTTGGCGGGCTGGAAACACCATATATTTT. The rearrangement links TRBV7-9 to TRBJ1-3; no definite D call. Between the trimmed V and J ends, which lost 6 bases and 2 bases, there was a span of 8 bases. CDR1 and CDR2 from the germline V gene are SEHNR and FQNEAQ (reference sequence). The CDR3 is 13 residues long.

This clonotype occurred a few times. DNA of the CDR3: TGTGCCAGCAGGAGTAGCGGGAGACCCGAGCAGTACGTC. It codes for CASRSSGRPEQYV. The chain uses TRBV6-6 and TRBJ2-7, with TRBD2 matching 9 bases. Germline-derived CDR1 and CDR2 are MNHNY and SVGAGI (reference sequence). The CDR3 runs 13 residues. The V gene end was trimmed by 6 bases and the J gene end by 6 bases; junction bases not matched to a gene: 6.

The chain couples TRBV19 to TRBJ1-1; no definite D call. The CDR3 is 14 residues long. CDR1 LNHDA and CDR2 SQIVND come from the germline V gene (reference sequence). Trimming removed 3 bases at V and 3 bases at J, with 11 bases between. The CDR3 DNA reads as TGTGCCAGTAGTATTGTGCGGTGGGACACTGAAGCTTTCTTT. Its protein product is CASSIVRWDTEAFF.

A few counts support this clonotype. This chain links TRBV7-2 with TRBJ1-3; no clear D gene. The CDR3 extends over 13 amino acids. Trimming left V 2 bases short and J 4 bases short, with 6 bases between. Germline V gives CDR1 SGHTA, CDR2 FQGNSA. CDR3 region: CASSLIGGNTIYF. CDR3 nucleotide sequence: TGTGCCAGCAGCTTAATTGGGGGAAACACCATATATTTT.

The chain combines TRBV7-2 with TRBJ2-3, with a possible D match to TRBD2 (6 bases). The CDR3 has 15 amino acids. Germline CDR1 reads SGHTA; CDR2 reads FQGNSA. V shed 3 bases and J shed 3 bases, with 13 bases lying between them. The CDR3 loop is CASSLAGRSTDTQYF. CDR3 bases: TGTGCCAGCAGCTTGGCGGGACGTTCGACAGATACGCAGTATTTT.

The V gene is TRBV29-1, the J gene TRBJ2-1, with a possible D match to TRBD1 (6 bases). This CDR3 spans 13 amino acids. The germline V gene encodes CDR1 SQVTM and CDR2 ANQGSEA. The V and J ends lost 6 bases and 0 bases respectively, with 9 bases between them. This chain's CDR3 is CSVYRASYNEQFF. CDR3 nucleotides: TGCAGCGTGTACAGGGCCTCCTACAATGAGCAGTTCTTC.

This clonotype was counted only a few times. The conserved closing phenylalanine or tryptophan is absent in this CDR3, likely reflecting a read error. The V and J genes are TRBV4-3 and TRBJ1-2; no clear D. There are 15 residues in the CDR3. V gave up 1 base and J gave up 3 bases, with 12 bases separating them. The V gene's germline CDR1 is LGHNA and CDR2 YSLEER. The CDR3 coding sequence is TGCGCCAGCAGCCAAGGGGTAGGATTGGACTATGGCTACACCCTC. This gives the protein CASSQGVGLDYGYTL.